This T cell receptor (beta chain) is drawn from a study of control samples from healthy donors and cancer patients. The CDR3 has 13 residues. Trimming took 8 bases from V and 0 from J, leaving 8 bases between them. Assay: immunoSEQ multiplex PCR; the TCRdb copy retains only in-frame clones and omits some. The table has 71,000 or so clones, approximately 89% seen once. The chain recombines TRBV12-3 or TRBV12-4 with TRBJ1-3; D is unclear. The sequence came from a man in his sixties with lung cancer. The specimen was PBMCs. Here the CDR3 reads CASEANSGNTIYF. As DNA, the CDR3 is TGTGCCAGCGAGGCGAACTCTGGAAACACCATATATTTT.